The 18 T cell receptor beta chains below all came from one sample that was sequenced in a study of cytomegalovirus exposure and HLA in healthy donors. The PCR contained 60 Vbeta and 13 Jbeta primers. This table comes from immunoSEQ multiplex PCR, and its TCRdb copy is limited to in-frame clones, with some not included. The sample consists of approximately 85,000 clones, roughly 58% of them appearing once. The sequenced material came from PBMCs. The receptors stem from a woman younger than 45 in good health and CMV-seropositive.

This clone was picked up a small number of times. The V call is TRBV30, the J call TRBJ1-5; D is unclear. Germline V gene lookup returns CDR1 GTSNPN and CDR2 SVGIG (reference sequence). This CDR3 region has 15 residues. Trimming took 0 bases from V and 3 from J, leaving 12 bases between them. CDR3 amino acids: CAWSVGSYLNQPQHF. CDR3 coding DNA: TGTGCCTGGAGTGTGGGCAGCTACCTCAATCAGCCCCAGCATTTT. The variable domain in full, with the rest retrieved from reference TRBV30 and TRBJ1-5, is SQTIHQWPATLVQPVGSPLSLECTVEGTSNPNLYWYRQAAGRGLQLLFYSVGIGQISSEVPQNLSASRPQDRQFILSSKKLLLSDSGFYLCAWSVGSYLNQPQHFGDGTRLSIL.

The gene calls are TRBV7-2 and TRBJ1-2, with 9 bases lining up with TRBD1. The CDR3 is 14 amino acids. CDR1 and CDR2 from the germline V gene are SGHTA and FQGNSA. J was trimmed by 6 bases and V by 5 bases; bases with no gene match: 7. The CDR3 nucleotides read TGTGCCAGCAGCCCGACTGGGACAGGGAATGGCTACACCTTC. This codes for CASSPTGTGNGYTF.

The rearrangement uses TRBV19 and TRBJ2-3, with D maybe TRBD2 (7 bases). V was shortened by 3 bases and J by 2 bases, with 15 bases between the two germline ends. CDR1 LNHDA and CDR2 SQIVND come from the germline V gene (reference sequence). The CDR3 consists of 16 residues. The CDR3 DNA follows: TGTGCCAGTAGTATGAGTCGCGGGGGCCTCACAGATACGCAGTATTTT. Translation: CASSMSRGGLTDTQYF. Complete variable domain (other parts from reference TRBV19 and TRBJ2-3): DGGITQSPKYLFRKEGQNVTLSCEQNLNHDAMYWYRQDPGQGLRLIYYSQIVNDFQKGDIAEGYSVSREKKESFPLTVTSAQKNPTAFYLCASSMSRGGLTDTQYFGPGTRLTVL.

This chain links TRBV19 with TRBJ1-3, with 9 nucleotides matching TRBD1. V lost 6 bases and J lost 4; bases outside the gene matches: 7. Germline lookup yields CDR1 LNHDA and CDR2 SQIVND (reference sequence). This CDR3 has 15 amino acids. CDR3 DNA sequence: TGTGCCAGTAGCAAGCCCGGGACAGGGGGAAACACCATATATTTT. Translation: CASSKPGTGGNTIYF. The complete variable domain, with remaining parts taken from reference TRBV19 and TRBJ1-3, reads DGGITQSPKYLFRKEGQNVTLSCEQNLNHDAMYWYRQDPGQGLRLIYYSQIVNDFQKGDIAEGYSVSREKKESFPLTVTSAQKNPTAFYLCASSKPGTGGNTIYFGEGSWLTVV.

CDR3 in amino acids: CASSQAGGLVAGELFF. Written as DNA, the CDR3 is TGCGCCAGCAGCCAGGCCGGAGGACTAGTAGCCGGGGAGCTGTTTTTT. The chain uses TRBV4-3 and TRBJ2-2, with TRBD2 matching over 7 bases. The germline CDR1 and CDR2 sequences are LGHNA and YSLEER. CDR3 length: 16 residues. J gave up 6 bases and V 3 bases, and 10 bases lay outside the gene matches.

CDR3 in amino acids: CASRRGLAGGGDTQYF. The CDR3 nucleotides are TGTGCCAGCAGAAGAGGGTTAGCGGGGGGAGGCGATACGCAGTATTTT. This sequence joins TRBV7-2 and TRBJ2-3; 10 nucleotides match TRBD2. This CDR3 spans 16 amino acids. J gave up 6 bases and V 6 bases, and 12 bases lay outside the gene matches. In germline, CDR1 is SGHTA, CDR2 FQGNSA.

Concerning this clone itself: At one end the junction does not follow the germline gene, possibly because of a read error. The chain carries TRBV7-2 and TRBJ1-2; no clear D gene. The germline gives CDR1 SGHTA, CDR2 FQGNSA. The CDR3 is 17 residues long. CDR3 nucleotide sequence: TGTGCCAGCAGCCGAACCAGCTTGGCCGTGGCTAACTATGGCTACCCCTTC. Translation gives CASSRTSLAVANYGYPF.

The chain combines TRBV2 with TRBJ2-5; 10 positions match TRBD2. J was trimmed by 5 bases and V by 7 bases; bases with no gene match: 10. In germline, CDR1 is SNHLY, CDR2 FYNNEI. The CDR3 totals 15 residues. The CDR3 here is CASKPQRGGRETQYF. The CDR3 DNA is TGTGCCAGCAAACCTCAGCGGGGGGGCCGGGAGACCCAGTACTTC.

This clone was counted only a few times. The chain has TRBV6-5 and TRBJ1-1; a possible D gene is TRBD1 (5 bases). Germline loops: CDR1 MNHEY, CDR2 SVGAGI. With 2 bases removed from V and 1 base from J, the gap between germline ends came to 8 bases. This CDR3 region has 14 residues. The CDR3 here is CASSYVGGNTEAFF. Written as DNA, the CDR3 is TGTGCCAGCAGTTACGTCGGGGGGAACACTGAAGCTTTCTTT.

The chain employs TRBV11-2 and TRBJ2-5, with D possibly matching TRBD2 (5 bases). The V end was cut by 6 bases, the J end by 5 bases, with 19 bases between. The germline gives CDR1 SGHAT, CDR2 FQNNGV. The CDR3 is 15 amino acids. Here the CDR3 reads CASSREGLSVETQYF. CDR3 DNA: TGTGCCAGCAGTCGAGAAGGCCTTAGCGTGGAGACCCAGTACTTC.

This clone has just a few counts. J is TRBJ2-7 and V is TRBV18; 8 bases align to TRBD2. CDR3 size: 19 residues. The germline gives CDR1 KGHSH, CDR2 LQKENI. J lost 0 bases, V lost 0 bases, and 13 bases had no gene match. The CDR3 region is CASSPPNFVAGSSSYEQYF. The CDR3 coding sequence is TGTGCCAGCTCACCACCAAATTTCGTAGCGGGGTCTAGCTCCTACGAGCAGTACTTC.

The gene calls are TRBV29-1 and TRBJ2-7; 9 bases fit TRBD2. This CDR3 contains 17 residues. The V and J ends lost 4 bases and 4 bases, in that order; junction bases with no gene match: 17. CDR1 is SQVTM and CDR2 is ANQGSEA in the germline V gene. The CDR3 DNA reads as TGCAGCGTTGTAGGTGTGGCGGGGGGGCCTTATTCGTACGAGCAGTACTTC. Protein product: CSVVGVAGGPYSYEQYF.

CDR3 DNA sequence: TGTGCCAGCAGCAAGGGACAGGGTCAGCCCCAGCATTTT. This codes for CASSKGQGQPQHF. The rearrangement joins TRBV7-9 to TRBJ1-5, with 9 bases aligning to TRBD1. Losses at the gene ends were 5 bases for V and 6 bases for J; bases not matched to a gene: 2. Germline-derived CDR1 and CDR2 are SEHNR and FQNEAQ (reference sequence). The CDR3 is made up of 13 amino acids.

The chain couples TRBV18 to TRBJ2-1; weak D call: TRBD2 (5 bases). Germline V gives CDR1 KGHSH, CDR2 LQKENI. The CDR3 length is 13 residues. V lost 1 base, J lost 10 bases, and 11 bases lay in between. CDR3 DNA sequence: TGTGCCAGCTCACCACTGAGTCCGGGAGAGCAGTTCTTC. Protein sequence: CASSPLSPGEQFF.

There are a few counts of this clone. The V and J genes are TRBV7-9 and TRBJ2-3; D might be TRBD2 (7 bases). The CDR3 consists of 18 residues. Trimming removed 3 bases at V and 3 bases at J, with 22 bases between. The germline gives CDR1 SEHNR, CDR2 FQNEAQ (reference sequence). CDR3 in amino acids: CASSFLTSWGGRTDTQYF. The CDR3 coding sequence is TGTGCCAGCAGCTTCCTGACGTCCTGGGGGGGCAGAACAGATACGCAGTATTTT.

In this sample, this clone turned up a few times. V and J are TRBV5-6 and TRBJ2-7; 7 bases are a match to TRBD1. Germline CDR1 SGHDT, CDR2 YYEEEE. J gave up 2 bases and V 5 bases, and 7 bases lay outside the gene matches. The CDR3 totals 14 residues. The CDR3 here is CASRGAGTAYEQYF. Here the CDR3 DNA reads TGTGCCAGCAGGGGCGCCGGGACAGCCTACGAGCAGTACTTC.

This clone was recorded many times. V is TRBV4-1 and J is TRBJ1-1; D uncertain. This CDR3 comprises 17 residues. Trimming pared 1 base from V and 0 bases from J, leaving 15 bases between. Germline values: CDR1 MGHRA, CDR2 YSYEKL. The CDR3 loop is CASSQVWVAGMNTEAFF. The CDR3 coding sequence is TGCGCCAGCAGCCAAGTTTGGGTGGCGGGCATGAACACTGAAGCTTTCTTT.

This clone was found a few times. V usage is TRBV27 and J usage is TRBJ1-1; D is uncertain. Germline V gene lookup returns CDR1 MNHEY and CDR2 SMNVEV (reference sequence). The CDR3 extends over 13 amino acids. The ends were cut back, 7 bases at V and 1 base at J, with 10 bases in the middle. The CDR3 DNA follows: TGTGCCAGCACCCCTCCAGGGAACACTGAAGCTTTCTTT. It yields the protein CASTPPGNTEAFF.